A single T cell receptor beta chain is shown here with its context. Here immunoSEQ multiplex PCR was the method, and the copy in TCRdb shows in-frame clones only, minus some. The sample consists of 200,000 to 300,000 clones, 85% to 90% of them appearing once. Cohort assignment relied on participant-reported clinical history. The sample originates from a study of blood T cell repertoires in COVID-19. The sequence was obtained from a middle-aged man who had recovered from COVID-19. Sample: PBMCs or T cells enriched from blood (not recorded which).

The CDR3 is CASSRSVGDEQFF. The CDR3 DNA follows: TGTGCCAGCAGCCGTAGTGTGGGCGATGAGCAGTTCTTC. The J gene is TRBJ2-1, the V gene TRBV7-8; no firm D call. The length of the CDR3 is 13 residues. Trimming shortened V by 5 bases and J by 8 bases, and 13 bases separated the two germline ends. Germline V CDR1 and CDR2: SGHVS, FQNEAQ.